This entry is about one TCR beta chain. What this receptor recognizes is not known. No quality values exist for individual bases; no much larger clone is one base distant. This sample stems from a study of shared clonotypes between healthy human individuals (dated by TCRdb to the early 2020s). With regard to the full study: The cohort included three men and a couple of women between 18 and 49 years of age. For each donor, CD4 naive and CD4 memory were each given three plates, CD8 naive was given two plates, and CD8 memory was given one plate. Libraries were prepared and TCR repertoires were sequenced by different laboratories using diverse techniques, in order to increase sequencing depth and limit assay-specific biases. Leukapheresis yielded between about 0.9 and 9.5 billion PBMCs per donor. The study deeply sequenced blood TCR repertoires of several healthy adults to estimate repertoire size and the extent of clonotype sharing between individuals.

TCR CDR3 regions were amplified from genomic DNA by multiplex PCR using the deep immunoSEQ assay. For each cell subset, the extracted genomic DNA was distributed evenly across all wells of several immunoSEQ 96-well plates, and each plate served as one replicate. Each replicate PCR for sorted subsets received approximately 220 ng genomic DNA, equal to roughly 29,000 T cell genomes. Purified libraries were measured with a Qubit 3.0 fluorometer, size-checked on a Bioanalyzer 2100, and measured again with the KAPA Library Quantification kit. Every immunoSEQ 96-well plate was sequenced on a dedicated single-read 150-cycle Illumina NextSeq 550 flow cell. On the study's bioinformatics: Because the immunoSEQ output included only junctional sequences and no quality scores, the filtering could not be the same as the filtering used for full-length reads. To assign V/J genes and CDR3, sequences were annotated using PyIR, a Python wrapper for IgBLAST v1.9, with IMGT germline references. Reads were removed for weak V/J assignments (E-value above 1e-6), missing CDR3, stop codons, out-of-frame junctions, or ambiguous translated residues. V3J clonotypes were defined by identical inferred V gene, J gene, and CDR3 amino acid sequence. To compute the percentage overlap between repertoires, the number of shared unique clonotypes was divided by the size of the smaller repertoire. Repertoire richness was assessed with RTK rarefaction, the Chao1 estimator, and Recon v2.1 estimates of unobserved clonotypes. For all TCRbeta clonotypes obtained by the gDNA method from a few donors, generation probabilities were computed with OLGA. The clones in this table, taken by TCRdb from immuneACCESS, are in-frame only. Not every clone is retained; where verified, under half of the shortfall comes from an unresolved V gene, and the cause of the rest is unknown. The DNA gave D and trimming, while V, J and clone size come from that table. The sample contains roughly 2.2 million clones, just over 90% of them found a single time. 0.35% to 0.45% of the sample comes from the top ten.

CDR1 and CDR2 (MNHEY, SMNVEV) derive from the germline V gene (reference sequence). V lost 7 bases and J lost 14 bases; the stretch between them is 23 bases long. Spanning cysteine to phenylalanine, the CDR3 consists of 13 amino acids. CDR3 DNA is the only sequence kept; it has 39 bases, read in frame from the first base. The donors were healthy, HIV-negative adults with no recently reported acute infections or vaccinations. Every donor was a Caucasian adult residing in Nashville, Tennessee, USA. CD4+ T cells were enriched by magnetic negative selection, after which naive cells were positively selected on CD45RA and the negative fraction was taken as the memory subset. Blood was obtained by leukapheresis, after which PBMCs were separated by Ficoll-Histopaque density gradient centrifugation and cryopreserved in liquid nitrogen vapor phase. Analytical flow cytometry was used to check the purity and quantity of each magnetically sorted T cell population. From each sorted fraction, genomic DNA was isolated and quantified by UV absorbance on a Nanodrop 2000c.

On the study overall, not on this receptor specifically: Even with the large sequencing depth, rarefaction of the sorted-subset datasets indicated that sequencing was incomplete. Sampling was limited to blood, and TCR repertoires in tissue likely differ from TCR repertoires in blood. Approximately 5% of naive CD4, 3.5% of naive CD8, approximately 2.2% of memory CD4, and 0.4% of memory CD8 clonotypes were shared across four donors. Clonotypes shared by all four sorted-subset donors showed higher generation probabilities than non-shared clonotypes. Naive subsets generally had larger estimated clonotype richness than memory subsets. The genetic and exposure-history diversity represented was limited by the small number of donors. Pairwise subsampling led to the expectation that sequencing depth would affect the degree of clonotype sharing among donors.

The chain is assembled from TRBV27 and TRBJ2-5, with the D segment possibly TRBD1 or TRBD2, each aligning over 5 bases. The sample taken for sequencing was naive CD4+ T cells from PBMCs. Reading the label with the study, this specimen's cell subset or site is: CD45RA+ positively selected. The clonotype comes from a man younger than 35 in good health. Some clones in this sample may be carry-over from other donors' samples. The CDR3 corresponds to CASTDPAGTECYF. The DNA sequence is as follows: TGTGCCAGCACCGATCCCGCAGGGACCGAGTGTTACTTC.